These 20 T cell receptor beta chains share one sample of origin, sequenced in a study of early T cells in non-severe SARS-CoV-2 infection. TCRdb used MiXCR to reprocess the 5' RACE reads, holding one entry per CDR3 protein. This sample has over 45,000 distinct CDR3 sequences; 5.6% occur once, and the top ten carry around 4.4%. The specimen sequenced was whole blood. The receptors here all came from an adult who was a healthcare worker with PCR-confirmed SARS-CoV-2 infection or an uninfected control (not recorded which).

This clonotype came up many times. The genes are TRBV5-1 and TRBJ1-4; D is unclear. This CDR3 is 14 amino acids long. Trimming took off 2 bases at V and 4 bases at J, with 9 bases between the two ends. Germline values: CDR1 SGHRS, CDR2 YFSETQ. In DNA, the CDR3 is TGCGCCAGCAGCTTCGGGCACAATAATGAAAAACTGTTTTTT. It codes for CASSFGHNNEKLFF.

There are many counts of this clonotype. J is TRBJ2-3 and V is TRBV5-1; D might be TRBD2 (5 bases). Trimming shortened V by 7 bases and J by 3 bases, and 15 bases separated the two germline ends. The CDR3 loop spans 14 amino acids. Germline lookup yields CDR1 SGHRS and CDR2 YFSETQ. CDR3 sequence: CASARVTGTDTQYF. The CDR3 nucleotides read TGCGCCAGCGCCCGGGTAACGGGGACAGATACGCAGTATTTT.

This chain joins TRBV29-1 and TRBJ2-3; D not certain. V was shortened by 5 bases and J by 0 bases, with 15 bases between the two germline ends. This CDR3 region has 15 residues. Looked up from germline, CDR1 is SQVTM and CDR2 is ANQGSEA. The CDR3 nucleotides read TGCAGCGTTCCTCGATCGGCCGCCAGCACAGATACGCAGTATTTT. Residues: CSVPRSAASTDTQYF.

This clonotype was picked up many times. The genes are TRBV29-1 and TRBJ2-1; D not resolved. CDR3 length: 10 amino acids. V lost 3 bases and J 12 bases, leaving 9 bases between the germline ends. Germline loops: CDR1 SQVTM, CDR2 ANQGSEA. The DNA for the CDR3 is TGCAGCGTTGATGAGCTTTCGCAGTTCTTC. It yields the protein CSVDELSQFF.

This clonotype was seen repeatedly, ten times or more. The J gene is TRBJ1-5, the V gene TRBV19; TRBD1 matches 7 bases. The length of the CDR3 is 16 residues. Per the germline V gene, CDR1 is LNHDA and CDR2 is SQIVND (reference sequence). Trimming at V came to 6 bases and at J to 0 bases, leaving 8 bases not matched to a gene. CDR3 loop: CASRTGDLFSNQPQHF. DNA for the CDR3: TGTGCCAGTAGAACAGGGGATTTATTTAGCAATCAGCCCCAGCATTTT.

As regards this clonotype: The junction and the germline gene differ at one end; a read error may be behind it. The V call is TRBV7-9, the J call TRBJ2-2; 7 bases fit TRBD2. Germline CDR1 is SEHNR and CDR2 is FQNEAQ (reference sequence). CDR3 length: 14 amino acids. The CDR3 DNA sequence: TGTGCCACCAGCAGGGACTACATCACCGGGGAGCTGTTTTTT. Translation: CATSRDYITGELFF. Using reference TRBV7-9 and TRBJ2-2 for the parts outside the CDR3, the full variable domain is DTGVSQNPRHKITKRGQNVTFRCDPISEHNRLYWYRQTLGQGPEFLTYFQNEAQLEKSRLLSDRFSAERPKGSFSTLEIQRTEQGDSAMYLCATSRDYITGELFFGEGSRLTVL.

This clonotype has at least ten counts. The chain has TRBV20-1 and TRBJ2-5; TRBD2 matches 7 bases. The CDR3 is 16 residues long. The V and J ends lost 1 base and 5 bases, in that order; junction bases with no gene match: 13. Germline CDR1 reads DFQATT; CDR2 reads SNEGSKA (reference sequence). The CDR3 spells CSARVRSGKAGETQYF. The DNA for the CDR3 is TGCAGTGCTAGAGTACGGAGCGGGAAAGCAGGGGAGACCCAGTACTTC.

Many counts were recorded for this clonotype. The V call is TRBV3-2, the J call TRBJ2-1. TRBV3-2 is marked as a pseudogene. CDR3 length equals 15 residues. The CDR3 loop reads CASSQDSVTYNEQFF. CDR3 in DNA: TGTGCCAGCAGCCAAGACTCTGTAACCTACAATGAGCAGTTCTTC.

This clonotype was counted between two and nine times. The genes are TRBV7-7 and TRBJ2-5; D may be TRBD1 or TRBD2 (5 bases each). The CDR3 covers 14 residues. Germline values: CDR1 SSHAT, CDR2 FNYEAQ (reference sequence). V shed 2 bases and J shed 5 bases, with 12 bases lying between them. CDR3: CASSLKRDAETQYF. The CDR3 DNA follows: TGTGCCAGCAGCTTAAAACGGGACGCCGAGACCCAGTACTTC. The full variable domain, in which reference TRBV7-7 and TRBJ2-5 provide the parts outside the CDR3, is GAGVSQSPRYKVTKRGQDVTLRCDPISSHATLYWYQQALGQGPEFLTYFNYEAQPDKSGLPSDRFSAERPEGSISTLTIQRTEQRDSAMYRCASSLKRDAETQYFGPGTRLLVL.

V is TRBV29-1 and J is TRBJ2-1; 8 bases are a match to TRBD1. There are 13 residues in the CDR3. The V gene end was trimmed by 7 bases and the J gene end by 8 bases; junction bases not matched to a gene: 10. Germline V gene lookup returns CDR1 SQVTM and CDR2 ANQGSEA. CDR3: CSAPHRTGYEQFF. The DNA of the CDR3 is TGCAGCGCTCCCCACCGGACAGGGTATGAGCAGTTCTTC.

This clonotype was seen a handful of times. J is TRBJ1-2 and V is TRBV7-9, with no clear D. V gave up 0 bases and J gave up 3 bases, with 8 bases separating them. The CDR3 consists of 14 residues. Germline lookup yields CDR1 SEHNR and CDR2 FQNEAQ (reference sequence). The DNA for the CDR3 is TGTGCCAGCAGCTTAGCAGGAATCGACTATGGCTACACCTTC. Translation gives CASSLAGIDYGYTF.

This clonotype was counted ten times or more. J is TRBJ1-5 and V is TRBV7-6; D might be TRBD1 (5 bases). This CDR3 has 17 residues. Between the trimmed V and J ends, which lost 5 bases and 0 bases, there was a span of 17 bases. Germline CDR1 reads SGHVS; CDR2 reads FNYEAQ. CDR3 nucleotide sequence: TGTGCCAGCAGCCCGAGGGGCATTCTATATAGCAATCAGCCCCAGCATTTT. Translation: CASSPRGILYSNQPQHF. Variable domain in full (rest from reference TRBV7-6 and TRBJ1-5): GAGVSQSPRYKVTKRGQDVALRCDPISGHVSLYWYRQALGQGPEFLTYFNYEAQQDKSGLPNDRFSAERPEGSISTLTIQRTEQRDSAMYRCASSPRGILYSNQPQHFGDGTRLSIL.

This clonotype appeared many times. The CDR3 region is CSAMTGTRNQPQHF. The CDR3 nucleotides read TGCAGTGCTATGACCGGGACACGGAATCAGCCCCAGCATTTT. The genes are TRBV20-1 and TRBJ1-5; the D gene is possibly TRBD1 (6 bases). Trimming shortened V by 4 bases and J by 4 bases, and 14 bases separated the two germline ends. Looked up from germline, CDR1 is DFQATT and CDR2 is SNEGSKA (reference sequence). The CDR3 spans 14 residues.

This clonotype was detected ten times or more. The gene calls are TRBV10-2 and TRBJ2-2; D gene unclear. V lost 10 bases to trimming and J lost 1 base, with 10 bases between them. The germline V gene has CDR1 WSHSY and CDR2 SAAADI. CDR3 length: 13 residues. The CDR3 reads CATEGQNTGELFF. CDR3 bases: TGCGCCACCGAAGGTCAGAACACCGGGGAGCTGTTTTTT.

V gene TRBV19 combines with J gene TRBJ2-7; maybe TRBD2 (6 bases). The CDR3 has 14 residues. CDR1 LNHDA and CDR2 SQIVND come from the germline V gene (reference sequence). V was pared by 3 bases and J by 6 bases, with 15 bases between. CDR3 loop: CASSITTHGGEQYF. CDR3 in DNA: TGTGCCAGTAGTATCACAACTCACGGGGGCGAGCAGTACTTC.

This clonotype was seen ten or more times. This chain uses TRBV9 with TRBJ2-7; D is tentatively TRBD1 or TRBD2 (5 bases each). The CDR3 has 14 amino acids. V shed 0 bases and J shed 1 base, with 8 bases lying between them. Germline assignment: CDR1 SGDLS and CDR2 YYNGEE. The CDR3 DNA sequence: TGTGCCAGCAGCGTAGAGGGACCGTCCTACGAGCAGTACTTC. This codes for CASSVEGPSYEQYF.

This clonotype was observed at least ten times. The chain recombines TRBV7-9 with TRBJ1-1; D may be TRBD1 (6 bases). CDR1 is SEHNR, CDR2 FQNEAQ, per germline (reference sequence). Between the trimmed V and J ends, which lost 4 bases and 3 bases, there was a span of 9 bases. This CDR3 has 13 residues. This CDR3 reads CASSSYRDTEAFF. In DNA, the CDR3 is TGTGCCAGCAGCTCCTACAGGGACACTGAAGCTTTCTTT.

This clonotype occurred many times. The rearrangement joins TRBV13 to TRBJ2-1; 9 bases line up with TRBD1. J lost 5 bases, V lost 5 bases, and 7 bases had no gene match. CDR3 length: 15 amino acids. From germline, CDR1 is PRHDT and CDR2 FYEKMQ (reference sequence). CDR3 amino acids: CASSPPGQGNNEQFF. In DNA, the CDR3 is TGTGCCAGCAGCCCTCCGGGACAGGGCAACAATGAGCAGTTCTTC.

This clonotype has a count of ten or more. The junction departs from the called germline gene at one end, perhaps through a read error. This chain links TRBV7-7 with TRBJ1-6; 9 bases match TRBD1. The CDR3 loop spans 15 amino acids. Per the germline V gene, CDR1 is SSHAT and CDR2 is FNYEAQ (reference sequence). The CDR3: CASSPRQGDNSPLHF. CDR3 DNA: TGTGCTAGCAGCCCCCGACAGGGGGATAATTCACCCCTCCACTTT. The full variable domain, its missing parts supplied by reference TRBV7-7 and TRBJ1-6, is GAGVSQSPRYKVTKRGQDVTLRCDPISSHATLYWYQQALGQGPEFLTYFNYEAQPDKSGLPSDRFSAERPEGSISTLTIQRTEQRDSAMYRCASSPRQGDNSPLHFGNGTRLTVT.

This clonotype showed up many times. The CDR3 nucleotides are TGCGCCAGCAGCCAAGAAGAACAGGGGGAATCACCCCTCCACTTT. The encoded protein is CASSQEEQGESPLHF. This chain joins TRBV4-3 and TRBJ1-6, with 8 bases identical to TRBD1. V was clipped by 0 bases and J by 10 bases; unmatched bases: 5. This CDR3 comprises 15 residues. CDR1 and CDR2 from the germline V gene are LGHNA and YSLEER.